The text below deals with one T cell receptor beta chain. Its antigen is as yet unknown. The data belong to a study of OX40 agonist ivuxolimab in advanced cancers. TCRdb keeps only in-frame clones here, not all; method: immunoSEQ multiplex PCR. The table lists about 50,000 clones, 80% to 95% of them singletons. Blood sampling was done at baseline, cycle 4 day 1, and cycle 7 day 1. Points from the study as a whole: Some of the nonresponding patients also showed low levels of normalized T-cell clonal expansion.

Specimen: CD4+ or CD8+ T cells sorted from blood, collected in a trial of the OX40 agonist ivuxolimab. The sequence came from an adult with an advanced solid tumor such as melanoma, head and neck, liver or kidney cancer.

CDR3 nucleotides: TGCGCCAGCAGCGTCGGACTAGCGGGAGGACAATACGAGCAGTACTTC. It translates to CASSVGLAGGQYEQYF. This chain links TRBV4-1 with TRBJ2-7; TRBD2 agrees at 14 bases. V shed 5 bases and J 4 bases; nucleotides not matched to a gene: 7. Per the germline V gene, CDR1 is MGHRA and CDR2 is YSYEKL. The CDR3 totals 16 residues.